This T cell receptor beta chain was captured by sequencing in a study of T-cell reconstitution after alpha-beta-depleted transplantation in children. Trimming removed 10 bases at V and 2 bases at J, with 18 bases between. This CDR3 region has 15 residues. Germline CDR1 and CDR2: MNHNS and SASEGT. Unique molecular identifiers were used to barcode this TCRbeta library. TCRdb independently ran MiXCR on the PCR reads; one entry per CDR3 protein. The repertoire consists of fewer than 250,000 distinct CDR3 sequences, with approximately 8% occurring once and the leading ten covering roughly 6%. Study findings and constraints: Surviving recipient T cells and intrathymic progenitors accounted for some patients' high TCRbeta diversity at day 60.

In its sample, this clonotype was seen many times. Its antigen is unknown. The receptor comes from a male patient between 5 and 17 years old who had a stem cell transplant for acute lymphoblastic leukemia, so the T cells may come from the graft donor. The sample was PBMCs, mostly from graft donor cells, taken 180 days after TCRalphabeta/CD19-depleted stem cell transplant. The rearrangement uses TRBV6-1 and TRBJ1-5; the D gene is possibly TRBD1 (5 bases). The CDR3 DNA reads as TGTGCCACCAGCCTTCTCCAGGGCGGCAATCAGCCCCAGCATTTT. Translation: CATSLLQGGNQPQHF.